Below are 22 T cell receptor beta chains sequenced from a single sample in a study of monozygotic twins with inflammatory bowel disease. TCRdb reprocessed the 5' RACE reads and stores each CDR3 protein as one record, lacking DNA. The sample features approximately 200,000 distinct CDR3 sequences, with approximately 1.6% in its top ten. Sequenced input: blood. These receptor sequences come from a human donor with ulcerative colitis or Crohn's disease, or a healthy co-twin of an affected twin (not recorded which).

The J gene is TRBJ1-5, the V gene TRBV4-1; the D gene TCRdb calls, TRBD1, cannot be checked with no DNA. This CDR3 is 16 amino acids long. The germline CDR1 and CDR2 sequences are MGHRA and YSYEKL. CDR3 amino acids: CASSQGDRGVHQPQHF.

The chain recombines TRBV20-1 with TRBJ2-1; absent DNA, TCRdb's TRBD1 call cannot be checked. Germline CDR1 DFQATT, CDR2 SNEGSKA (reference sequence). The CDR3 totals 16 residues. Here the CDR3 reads CSANPEGRGPYNEQFF.

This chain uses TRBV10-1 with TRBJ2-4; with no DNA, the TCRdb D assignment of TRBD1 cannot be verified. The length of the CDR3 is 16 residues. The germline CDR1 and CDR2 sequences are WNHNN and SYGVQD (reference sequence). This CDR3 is CASSSGTGGLGNIQYF.

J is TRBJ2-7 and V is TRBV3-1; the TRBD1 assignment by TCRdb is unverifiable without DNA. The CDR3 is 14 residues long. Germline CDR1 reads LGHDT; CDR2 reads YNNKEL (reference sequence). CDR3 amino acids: CASSRQGPSYEQYF.

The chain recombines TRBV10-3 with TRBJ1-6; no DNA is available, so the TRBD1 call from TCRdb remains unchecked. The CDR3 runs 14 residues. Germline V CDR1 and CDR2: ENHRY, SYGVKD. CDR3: CAISATGYNSPLHF.

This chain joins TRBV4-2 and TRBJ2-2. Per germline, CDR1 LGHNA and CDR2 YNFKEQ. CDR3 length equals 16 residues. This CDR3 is CASSQDLGARTGELFF.

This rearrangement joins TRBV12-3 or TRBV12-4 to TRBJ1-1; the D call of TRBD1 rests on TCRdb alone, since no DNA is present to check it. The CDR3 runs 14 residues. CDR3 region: CATRVGGLGTEAFF.

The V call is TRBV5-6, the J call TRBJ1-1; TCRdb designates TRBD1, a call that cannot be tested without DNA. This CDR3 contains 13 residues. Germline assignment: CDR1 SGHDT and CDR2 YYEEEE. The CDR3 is CASSFYRAGEAFF. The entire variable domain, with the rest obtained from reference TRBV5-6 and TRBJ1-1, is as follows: DAGVTQSPTHLIKTRGQQVTLRCSPKSGHDTVSWYQQALGQGPQFIFQYYEEEERQRGNFPDRFSGHQFPNYSSELNVNALLLGDSALYLCASSFYRAGEAFFGQGTRLTVV.

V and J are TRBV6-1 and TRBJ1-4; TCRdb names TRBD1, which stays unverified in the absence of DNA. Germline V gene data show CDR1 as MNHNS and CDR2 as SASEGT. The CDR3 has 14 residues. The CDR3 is CASSRTGGSEKLFF.

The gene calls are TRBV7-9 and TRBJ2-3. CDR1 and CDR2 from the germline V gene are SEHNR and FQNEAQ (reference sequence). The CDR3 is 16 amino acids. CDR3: CASRHRFISSTDTQYF.

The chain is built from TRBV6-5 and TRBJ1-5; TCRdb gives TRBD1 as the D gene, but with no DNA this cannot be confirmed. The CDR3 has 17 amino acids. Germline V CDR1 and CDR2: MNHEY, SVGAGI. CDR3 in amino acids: CASSYGGSTYSNQPQHF.

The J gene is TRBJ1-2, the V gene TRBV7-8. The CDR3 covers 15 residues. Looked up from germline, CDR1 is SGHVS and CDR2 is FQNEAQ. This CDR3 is CASSLDGRIRYGYTF.

CDR3 region: CASRKPVTDTQYF. The V gene is TRBV6-5, the J gene TRBJ2-3. This CDR3 region has 13 residues. Germline CDR1 reads MNHEY; CDR2 reads SVGAGI.

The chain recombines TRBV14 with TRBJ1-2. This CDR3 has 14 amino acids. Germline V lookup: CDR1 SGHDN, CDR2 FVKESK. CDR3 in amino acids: CASSPRQPSYGYTF.

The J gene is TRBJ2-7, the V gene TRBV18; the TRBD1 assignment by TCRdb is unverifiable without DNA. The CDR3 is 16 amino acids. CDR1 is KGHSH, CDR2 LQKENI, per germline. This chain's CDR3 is CASSPLGQGGLYEQYF.

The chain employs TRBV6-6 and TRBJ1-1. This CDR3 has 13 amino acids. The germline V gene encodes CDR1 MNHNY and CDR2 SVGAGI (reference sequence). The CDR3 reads CASSYFLDTEAFF.

The CDR3 region is CASSPSAHDEQYF. This chain connects TRBV3-1 to TRBJ2-7; TCRdb returns TRBD1, unconfirmable since there is no DNA. CDR1 is LGHDT and CDR2 is YNNKEL in the germline V gene (reference sequence). This CDR3 comprises 13 residues.

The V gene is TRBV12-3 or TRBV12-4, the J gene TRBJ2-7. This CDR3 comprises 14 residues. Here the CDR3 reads CASSFRPDNAEQYF.

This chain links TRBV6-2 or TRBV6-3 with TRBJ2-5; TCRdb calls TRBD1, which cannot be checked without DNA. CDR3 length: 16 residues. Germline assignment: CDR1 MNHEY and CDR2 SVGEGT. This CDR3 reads CASSYWGRTNQETQYF.

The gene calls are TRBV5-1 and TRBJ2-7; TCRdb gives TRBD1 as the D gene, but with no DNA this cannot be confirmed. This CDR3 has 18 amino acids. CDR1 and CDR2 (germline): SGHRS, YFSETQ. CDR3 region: CASSLRETGVSPVYEQYF.

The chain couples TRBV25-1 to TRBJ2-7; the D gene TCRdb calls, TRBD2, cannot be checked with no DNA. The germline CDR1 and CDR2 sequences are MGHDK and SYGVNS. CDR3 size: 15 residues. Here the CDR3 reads CASSEKRGADYEQYF.

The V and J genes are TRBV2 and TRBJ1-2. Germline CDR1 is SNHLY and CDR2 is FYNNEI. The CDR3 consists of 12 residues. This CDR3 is CARLQVNYGYTF.